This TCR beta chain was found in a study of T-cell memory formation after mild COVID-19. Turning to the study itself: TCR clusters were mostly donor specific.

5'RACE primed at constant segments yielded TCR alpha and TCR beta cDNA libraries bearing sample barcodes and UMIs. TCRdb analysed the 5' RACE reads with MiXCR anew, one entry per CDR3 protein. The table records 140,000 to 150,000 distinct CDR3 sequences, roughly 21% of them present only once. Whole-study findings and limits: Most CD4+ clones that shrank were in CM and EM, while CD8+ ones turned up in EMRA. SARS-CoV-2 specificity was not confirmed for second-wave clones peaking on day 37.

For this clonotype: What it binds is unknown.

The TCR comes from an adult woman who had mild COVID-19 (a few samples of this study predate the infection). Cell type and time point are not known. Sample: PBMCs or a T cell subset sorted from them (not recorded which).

This CDR3 reads CATSRAGTSGRYEQYF. The CDR3 bases are TGTGCCACCAGCAGAGCCGGGACTAGCGGGAGGTACGAGCAGTACTTC. This sequence joins TRBV15 and TRBJ2-7; 15 positions agree with TRBD2. The CDR3 loop spans 16 amino acids. The junction had 2 bases not matched to a gene; V was cut back by 1 base and J by 4 bases. Germline lookup yields CDR1 LNHNV and CDR2 YYDKDF (reference sequence).